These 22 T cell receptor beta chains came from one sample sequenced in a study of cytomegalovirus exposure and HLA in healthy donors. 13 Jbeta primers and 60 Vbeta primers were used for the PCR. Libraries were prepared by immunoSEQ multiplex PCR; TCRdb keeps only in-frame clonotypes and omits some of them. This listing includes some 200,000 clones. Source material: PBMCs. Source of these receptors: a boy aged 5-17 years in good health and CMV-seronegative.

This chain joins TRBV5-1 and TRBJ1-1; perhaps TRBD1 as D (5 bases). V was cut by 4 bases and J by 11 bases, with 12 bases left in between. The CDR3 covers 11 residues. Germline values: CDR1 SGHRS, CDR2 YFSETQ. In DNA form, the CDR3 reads TGCGCCAGCAGCACGCAGGGTATGGCTTTCTTT. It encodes CASSTQGMAFF.

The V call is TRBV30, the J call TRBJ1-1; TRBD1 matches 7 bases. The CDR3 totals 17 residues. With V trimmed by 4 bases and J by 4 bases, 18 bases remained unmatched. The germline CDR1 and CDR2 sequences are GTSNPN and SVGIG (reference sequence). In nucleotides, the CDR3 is TGTGCCTGGACAGGGGAGAGGGGGCTTTGGGGGAGCACTGAAGCTTTCTTT. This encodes CAWTGERGLWGSTEAFF.

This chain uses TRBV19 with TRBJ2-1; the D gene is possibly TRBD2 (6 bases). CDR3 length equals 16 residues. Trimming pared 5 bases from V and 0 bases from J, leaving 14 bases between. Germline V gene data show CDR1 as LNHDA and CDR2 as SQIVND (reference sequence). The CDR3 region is CASSWGTSSSYNEQFF. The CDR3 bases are TGTGCCAGTAGTTGGGGGACTTCCAGCTCCTACAATGAGCAGTTCTTC.

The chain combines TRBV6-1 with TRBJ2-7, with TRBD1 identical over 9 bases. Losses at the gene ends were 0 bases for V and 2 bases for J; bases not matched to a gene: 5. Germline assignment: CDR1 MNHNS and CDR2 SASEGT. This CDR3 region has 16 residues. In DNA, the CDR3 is TGTGCCAGCAGTGAAGCGCCGGACAGGGGCACCTACGAGCAGTACTTC. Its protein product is CASSEAPDRGTYEQYF.

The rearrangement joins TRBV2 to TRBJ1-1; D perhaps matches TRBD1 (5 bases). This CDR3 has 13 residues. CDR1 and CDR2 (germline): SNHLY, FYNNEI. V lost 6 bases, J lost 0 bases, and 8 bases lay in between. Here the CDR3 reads CASRSDMNTEAFF. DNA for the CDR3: TGTGCCAGCAGATCGGACATGAACACTGAAGCTTTCTTT.

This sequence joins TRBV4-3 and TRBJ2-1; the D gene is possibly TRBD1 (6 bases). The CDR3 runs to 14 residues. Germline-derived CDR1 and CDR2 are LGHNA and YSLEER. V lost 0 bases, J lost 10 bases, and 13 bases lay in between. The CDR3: CASSQDRGFWEQFF. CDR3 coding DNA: TGCGCCAGCAGCCAAGACAGGGGATTCTGGGAGCAGTTCTTC.

The CDR3, as DNA: TGTGCCAGCAGTTACGGGAGGGATCGAGGCACTGAAGCTTTCTTT. Protein sequence: CASSYGRDRGTEAFF. The chain is built from TRBV6-5 and TRBJ1-1, with no clear D. The germline gives CDR1 MNHEY, CDR2 SVGAGI. Trimming took off 2 bases at V and 4 bases at J, with 14 bases between the two ends. The CDR3 length is 15 residues.

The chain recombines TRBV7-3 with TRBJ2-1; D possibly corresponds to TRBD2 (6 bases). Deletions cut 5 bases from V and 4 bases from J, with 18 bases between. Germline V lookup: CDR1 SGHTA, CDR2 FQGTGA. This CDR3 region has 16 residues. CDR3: CASSPMGGADYNEQFF. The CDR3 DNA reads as TGTGCCAGCAGCCCCATGGGCGGGGCCGATTACAATGAGCAGTTCTTC. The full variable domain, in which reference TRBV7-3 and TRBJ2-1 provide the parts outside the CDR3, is GAGVSQTPSNKVTEKGKYVELRCDPISGHTALYWYRQSLGQGPEFLIYFQGTGAADDSGLPNDRFFAVRPEGSVSTLKIQRTERGDSAVYLCASSPMGGADYNEQFFGPGTRLTVL.

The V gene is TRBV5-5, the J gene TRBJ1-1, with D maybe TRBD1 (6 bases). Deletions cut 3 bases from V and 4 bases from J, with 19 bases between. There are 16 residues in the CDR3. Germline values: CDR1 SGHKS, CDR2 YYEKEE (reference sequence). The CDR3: CASSSGGGRGSTEAFF. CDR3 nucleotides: TGTGCCAGCAGCTCTGGGGGGGGGCGTGGGAGCACTGAAGCTTTCTTT.

The CDR3 coding sequence is TGTGCCAGCAGCTTAGTTAGGACAGGAAGCTCCTACGAGCAGTACTTC. Its protein is CASSLVRTGSSYEQYF. V usage is TRBV7-9 and J usage is TRBJ2-7; 7 bases match TRBD1. V trimming: 1 base; J trimming: 0 bases; junction bases outside the gene matches: 6. Germline V gene lookup returns CDR1 SEHNR and CDR2 FQNEAQ (reference sequence). The CDR3 covers 16 residues.

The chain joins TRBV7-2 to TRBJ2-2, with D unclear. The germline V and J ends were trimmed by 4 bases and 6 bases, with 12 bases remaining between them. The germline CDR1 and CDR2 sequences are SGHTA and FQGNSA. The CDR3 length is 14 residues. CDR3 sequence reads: CASSSPRLAGELFF. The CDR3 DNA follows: TGTGCCAGCAGCTCCCCCCGGTTGGCCGGGGAGCTGTTTTTT.

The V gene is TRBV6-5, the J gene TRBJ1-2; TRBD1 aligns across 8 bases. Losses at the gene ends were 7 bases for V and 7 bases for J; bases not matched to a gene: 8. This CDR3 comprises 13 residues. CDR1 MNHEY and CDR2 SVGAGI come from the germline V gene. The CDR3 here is CASTSQGGFGYTF. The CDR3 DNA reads TGTGCCAGCACCTCACAGGGGGGATTTGGCTACACCTTC.

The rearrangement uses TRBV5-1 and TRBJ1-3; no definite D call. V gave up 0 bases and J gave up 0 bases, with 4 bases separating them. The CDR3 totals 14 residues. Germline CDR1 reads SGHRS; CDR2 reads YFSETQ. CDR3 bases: TGCGCCAGCAGCTTGGAGAGCTCTGGAAACACCATATATTTT. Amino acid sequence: CASSLESSGNTIYF. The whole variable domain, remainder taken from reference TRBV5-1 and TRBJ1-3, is KAGVTQTPRYLIKTRGQQVTLSCSPISGHRSVSWYQQTPGQGLQFLFEYFSETQRNKGNFPGRFSGRQFSNSRSEMNVSTLELGDSALYLCASSLESSGNTIYFGEGSWLTVV.

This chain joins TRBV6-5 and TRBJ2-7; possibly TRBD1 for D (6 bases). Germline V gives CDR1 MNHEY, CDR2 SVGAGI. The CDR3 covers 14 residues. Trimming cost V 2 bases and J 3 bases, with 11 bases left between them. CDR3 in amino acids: CASSYDRQNYEQYF. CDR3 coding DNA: TGTGCCAGCAGTTACGACAGGCAGAACTACGAGCAGTACTTC.

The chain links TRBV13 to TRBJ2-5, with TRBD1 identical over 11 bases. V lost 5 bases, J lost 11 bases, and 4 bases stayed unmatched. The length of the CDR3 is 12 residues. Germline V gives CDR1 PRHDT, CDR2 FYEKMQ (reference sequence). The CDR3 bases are TGTGCCAGCAGCGGGAGGGACAGGGGGCAGTACTTC. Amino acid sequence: CASSGRDRGQYF.

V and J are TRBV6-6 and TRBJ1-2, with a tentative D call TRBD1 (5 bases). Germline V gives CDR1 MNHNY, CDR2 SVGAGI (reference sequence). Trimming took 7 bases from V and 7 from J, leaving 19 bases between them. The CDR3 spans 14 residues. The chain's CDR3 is CASKEGEIKSGYTF. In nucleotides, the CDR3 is TGTGCCAGCAAAGAAGGGGAAATTAAAAGTGGCTACACCTTC.

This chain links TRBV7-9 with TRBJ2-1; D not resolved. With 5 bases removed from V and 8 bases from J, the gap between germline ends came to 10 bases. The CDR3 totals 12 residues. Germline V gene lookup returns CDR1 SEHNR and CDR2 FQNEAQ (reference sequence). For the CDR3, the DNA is TGTGCCAGCAGCCGAGTAGAGGATGAGCAGTTCTTC. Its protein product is CASSRVEDEQFF.

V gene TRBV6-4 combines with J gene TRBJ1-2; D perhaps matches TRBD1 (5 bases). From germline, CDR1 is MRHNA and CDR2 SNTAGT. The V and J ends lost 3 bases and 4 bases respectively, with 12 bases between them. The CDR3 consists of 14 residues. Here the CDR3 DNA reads TGTGCCAGCAGTGAAGGTCCAGGGATCTATGGCTACACCTTC. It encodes CASSEGPGIYGYTF.

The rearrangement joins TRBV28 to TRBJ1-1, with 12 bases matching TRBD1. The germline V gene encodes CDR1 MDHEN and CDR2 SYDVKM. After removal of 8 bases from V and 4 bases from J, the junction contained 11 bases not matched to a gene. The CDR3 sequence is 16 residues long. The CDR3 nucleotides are TGTGCCAGCGGACTACTCTTGGGACAGGGGGCCACTGAAGCTTTCTTT. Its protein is CASGLLLGQGATEAFF.

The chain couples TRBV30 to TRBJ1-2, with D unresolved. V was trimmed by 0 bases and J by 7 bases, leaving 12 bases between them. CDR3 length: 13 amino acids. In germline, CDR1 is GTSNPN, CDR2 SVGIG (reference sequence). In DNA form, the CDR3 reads TGTGCCTGGAGTGTCTTGTCAGTGGCTGGCTACACCTTC. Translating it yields CAWSVLSVAGYTF. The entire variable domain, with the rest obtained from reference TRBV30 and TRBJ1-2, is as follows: SQTIHQWPATLVQPVGSPLSLECTVEGTSNPNLYWYRQAAGRGLQLLFYSVGIGQISSEVPQNLSASRPQDRQFILSSKKLLLSDSGFYLCAWSVLSVAGYTFGSGTRLTVV.

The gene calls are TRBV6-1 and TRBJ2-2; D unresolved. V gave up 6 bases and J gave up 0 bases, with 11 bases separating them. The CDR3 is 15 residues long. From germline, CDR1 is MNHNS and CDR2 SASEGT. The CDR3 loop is CASRQSSANTGELFF. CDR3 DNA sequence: TGTGCCAGCAGGCAGTCCAGCGCGAACACCGGGGAGCTGTTTTTT.

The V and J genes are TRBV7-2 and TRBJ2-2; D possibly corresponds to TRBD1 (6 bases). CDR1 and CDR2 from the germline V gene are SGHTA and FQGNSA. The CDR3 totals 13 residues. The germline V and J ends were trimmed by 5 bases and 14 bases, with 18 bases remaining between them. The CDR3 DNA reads TGTGCCAGCAGCCTGGCTCTTTCCAGGGGCCTGTTTTTT. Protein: CASSLALSRGLFF. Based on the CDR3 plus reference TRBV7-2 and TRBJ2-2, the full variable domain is GAGVSQSPSNKVTEKGKDVELRCDPISGHTALYWYRQSLGQGLEFLIYFQGNSAPDKSGLPSDRFSAERTGGSVSTLTIQRTQQEDSAVYLCASSLALSRGLFFGEGSRLTVL.